This entry describes one TCR beta chain. The antigen remains unidentified. This specimen comes from a study of shared clonotypes between healthy human individuals. The study, taken as a whole, reports: In contrast to clonotypes shared by all four donors, non-shared clonotypes had lower generation probabilities.

The deep-level immunoSEQ assay was used. TCRdb's copy holds only in-frame clones and misses some; the assay was immunoSEQ multiplex PCR. Of some 2,000,000 clones detected, about 94% appear once; the ten largest clones hold roughly 1%. Germline values: CDR1 SEHNR, CDR2 FQNEAQ (reference sequence). Trimming took off 8 bases at V and 4 bases at J, with 17 bases between the two ends. This CDR3 contains 14 residues. CD8 cells classed as naive were CD45RO-negative and positively selected for CCR7, excluding terminally differentiated effector memory CD45RA+ cells. The clonotype comes from a man aged 18 to 29 in good health. V is TRBV7-9 and J is TRBJ1-1; no clear D. Input material: naive CD8+ T cells sorted from blood. CDR3 in amino acids: CASRRPDTSTEAFF. The CDR3 coding sequence is TGTGCCAGCCGCCGCCCTGATACCAGCACTGAAGCTTTCTTT. The full variable domain, with the rest looked up from reference TRBV7-9 and TRBJ1-1, is DTGVSQNPRHKITKRGQNVTFRCDPISEHNRLYWYRQTLGQGPEFLTYFQNEAQLEKSRLLSDRFSAERPKGSFSTLEIQRTEQGDSAMYLCASRRPDTSTEAFFGQGTRLTVV.